One TCR beta chain is described in this entry. The clone's antigen remains unknown. Per-base quality was not reported, and no clone a single base away is much larger than it. According to the germline V gene, CDR1 reads MNHEY and CDR2 reads SVGAGI. The CDR3, cysteine through phenylalanine, is 16 amino acids long. Of the read, only the CDR3 DNA is kept; its 48 bases are in frame from base 1. The germline V end is reduced by 0 bases and the J end by 6 bases; junction bases left unmatched: 5. The library was built by means of the immunoSEQ multiplex PCR assay. In its TCRdb copy, this immuneACCESS table keeps in-frame sequences only and misses some clones. Where compared with another copy, unresolved V genes explain less than half of these, and the others have no known cause. The sample table lists more than 65,000 clones, roughly 94% of them with a count of one. About 0.25% of the sample goes to the ten largest clones.

These data come from a study of technical replicates of blood from several donors (dated by TCRdb to the late 2010s). The V and J genes are TRBV6-5 and TRBJ2-1, with 10 central nucleotides matching TRBD2. Sequencing was done on a sample of T cells isolated from PBMCs. This receptor was taken from a human donor in good health. The CDR3 region reads CASSYSNLAGANEQFF. The nucleotides read TGTGCCAGCAGTTACTCTAACCTAGCGGGAGCCAATGAGCAGTTCTTC.